This TCR beta chain was profiled in a study of T cell responses to AZD1222 COVID-19 vaccine. The data were produced by immunoSEQ multiplex PCR, yet TCRdb's version contains in-frame clones alone and is incomplete. The repertoire consists of under 110,000 clones, with roughly 87% occurring once and the leading ten covering 15% to 20%. The CDR3 has 15 amino acids. V gave up 8 bases and J gave up 2 bases; unmatched junction bases: 15. Germline V gene sequence: CDR1 GTSNPN, CDR2 SVGIG (reference sequence). The genes are TRBV30 and TRBJ2-7; 7 bases match TRBD2. The sequence came from an adult in good health. The source was peripheral blood, collected on day 0 of AZD1222 vaccination. The CDR3 nucleotides read TGTGCCCGCTCCGGAGGGGAGGGTGCGGCCTACGAGCAGTACTTC. Translating it yields CARSGGEGAAYEQYF.